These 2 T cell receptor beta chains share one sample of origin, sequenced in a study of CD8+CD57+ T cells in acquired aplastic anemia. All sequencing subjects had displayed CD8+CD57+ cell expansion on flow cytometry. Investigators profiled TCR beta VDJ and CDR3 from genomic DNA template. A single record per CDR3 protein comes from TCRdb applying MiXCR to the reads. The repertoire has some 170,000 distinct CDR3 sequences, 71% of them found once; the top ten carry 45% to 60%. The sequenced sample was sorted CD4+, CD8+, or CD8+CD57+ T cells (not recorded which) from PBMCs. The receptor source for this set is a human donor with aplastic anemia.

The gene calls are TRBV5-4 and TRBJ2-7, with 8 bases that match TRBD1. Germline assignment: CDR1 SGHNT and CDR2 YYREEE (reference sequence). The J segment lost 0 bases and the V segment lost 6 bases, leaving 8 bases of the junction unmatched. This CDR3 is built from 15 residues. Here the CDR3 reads CASTLPGQVSYEQYF. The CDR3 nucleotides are TGTGCCAGCACCCTGCCGGGACAGGTCTCCTACGAGCAGTACTTC.

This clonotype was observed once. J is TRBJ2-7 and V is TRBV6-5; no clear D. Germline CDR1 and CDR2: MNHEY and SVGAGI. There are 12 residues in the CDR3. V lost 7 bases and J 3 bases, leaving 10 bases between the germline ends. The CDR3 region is CASTPGNYEQYF. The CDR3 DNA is TGTGCCAGCACCCCTGGCAACTACGAGCAGTACTTC.